One T cell receptor beta chain is described in this entry. The sample originates from a study of blood T cell repertoires in COVID-19. As for the study in general: Sources were T cells, B-cell-depleted T cells, or PBMCs; the material itself was cDNA or gDNA.

The table came from immunoSEQ multiplex PCR; TCRdb's copy has only in-frame clones and leaves some out. The sample has under 200,000 clones; roughly 86% are singletons. Trimming took off 5 bases at V and 0 bases at J, with 17 bases between the two ends. The germline V gene has CDR1 LGHNT and CDR2 FRNRAP. This CDR3 region has 17 residues. The genes are TRBV12-5 and TRBJ1-5; D might be TRBD1 (6 bases). This clonotype was sampled from a man aged 70 or older with acute or convalescent COVID-19. The source material was peripheral blood. The CDR3 bases are TGTGCTAGTGGTCCGATAGGACAGAGTTATAGCAATCAGCCCCAGCATTTT. Its protein is CASGPIGQSYSNQPQHF.